This TCR beta chain comes out of a study of blood T cell repertoires in COVID-19. Looking at the study overall: The origin of the acute and convalescent COVID-19 samples was the United States, Italy and Spain. Sources were T cells, B-cell-depleted T cells, or PBMCs; the material itself was cDNA or gDNA.

How the authors handled the data: The assay estimated nucleated cells by amplifying reference gene primers. Measured with immunoSEQ multiplex PCR; TCRdb has only the in-frame clones, and not every one. V and J calls and clone size are given by that table; D and trimming were obtained from the DNA. The sample includes some 88,000 clones, about 91% of them seen just once. The ends lost 5 bases at V and 0 bases at J; junction bases unmatched: 7. The CDR3 has 17 residues. From germline, CDR1 is MDHEN and CDR2 SYDVKM. The chain couples TRBV28 to TRBJ2-6; 7 nucleotides match TRBD1. The sequencing input was peripheral blood. This TCR was recovered from a human donor with active COVID-19. The donor label of this sample is uncertain. CDR3 amino acids: CASSPYGQASGANVLTF. The CDR3 bases are TGTGCCAGCAGTCCTTACGGACAGGCCTCTGGGGCCAACGTCCTGACTTTC. The variable domain in full, with the rest retrieved from reference TRBV28 and TRBJ2-6, is DVKVTQSSRYLVKRTGEKVFLECVQDMDHENMFWYRQDPGLGLRLIYFSYDVKMKEKGDIPEGYSVSREKKERFSLILESASTNQTSMYLCASSPYGQASGANVLTFGAGSRLTVL.